The TCR beta chain described here comes from a study of control samples from healthy donors and cancer patients. The assay was immunoSEQ multiplex PCR, and TCRdb's table has in-frame clones only and misses some. The sample yields around 130,000 clones, about 88% seen once. The specimen was blood. The receptor was isolated from a man in his fifties in good health.

CDR3 loop: CASSETSGSSYEQYF. As DNA, the CDR3 is TGTGCCAGCAGTGAAACTAGCGGTAGCTCCTACGAGCAGTACTTC. The chain has TRBV2 and TRBJ2-7; 8 nucleotides match TRBD2. CDR3 length: 15 amino acids. CDR1 is SNHLY, CDR2 FYNNEI, per germline. V was pared by 2 bases and J by 0 bases, with 3 bases of the junction left unmatched.